One sample yielded the 8 T cell receptor beta chains listed below, sequenced in a study of T cell repertoires in cytomegalovirus infection. No antigen has been assigned to these receptors. TCRdb used MiXCR to reprocess the reads, holding one entry per CDR3 protein. The table includes approximately 300,000 distinct CDR3 sequences, 20% to 30% detected once. Sequencing was performed on cultured PBMCs, taken from culture after CMV antigen stimulation. These TCRs come from a human donor in good health (CMV status not recorded). Some clones in this sample may be carry-over from other donors' samples.

The table lists this clonotype with a few counts. The chain carries TRBV19 and TRBJ2-7; TRBD1 aligns across 9 bases. Per the germline V gene, CDR1 is LNHDA and CDR2 is SQIVND (reference sequence). This CDR3 region has 16 residues. The V gene end was trimmed by 6 bases and the J gene end by 2 bases; junction bases not matched to a gene: 11. The CDR3 DNA sequence: TGTGCCAGTAGAAATTCCGGGACAGGGTTGGCCTACGAGCAGTACTTC. It is translated as CASRNSGTGLAYEQYF.

The chain is built from TRBV28 and TRBJ1-5; D gene unclear. This CDR3 is built from 14 residues. V lost 5 bases and J lost 2, with 10 bases in between. The germline V gene encodes CDR1 MDHEN and CDR2 SYDVKM. The CDR3 region has the DNA TGTGCCAGCAGTACGCCGTTACGCAATCAGCCCCAGCATTTT. This gives the protein CASSTPLRNQPQHF.

This clonotype was seen only a few times. The DNA for the CDR3 is TGTGCCAGCCCTCCGGGACGCCGAAGCTCCTACGAGCAGTACGTC. Translation gives CASPPGRRSSYEQYV. V is TRBV2 and J is TRBJ2-7; either TRBD1 or TRBD2 may supply D (5 bases each). V lost 8 bases and J 0 bases, leaving 17 bases between the germline ends. The germline V gene encodes CDR1 SNHLY and CDR2 FYNNEI. CDR3 length: 15 amino acids.

In this sample, this clonotype turned up a few times. The chain is built from TRBV19 and TRBJ1-5; D not certain. V lost 5 bases and J lost 6, with 11 bases in between. The CDR3 spans 13 residues. The germline CDR1 and CDR2 sequences are LNHDA and SQIVND (reference sequence). Here the CDR3 reads CASSESDGQPQHF. The CDR3 DNA is TGTGCCAGTAGTGAAAGTGACGGTCAGCCCCAGCATTTT.

This clonotype came up a few times. V gene TRBV11-2 combines with J gene TRBJ2-5; 7 bases map to TRBD1. This CDR3 is built from 17 residues. V dropped 3 bases and J dropped 4; count of bases not matched to a gene: 14. Per germline, CDR1 SGHAT and CDR2 FQNNGV. The CDR3 loop reads CASSFLPDRVERETQYF. In nucleotides, the CDR3 is TGTGCCAGCAGCTTTCTCCCCGACAGGGTGGAACGAGAGACCCAGTACTTC.

The genes are TRBV7-8 and TRBJ2-1, with TRBD1 as a possible D gene (5 bases). Germline assignment: CDR1 SGHVS and CDR2 FQNEAQ. Trimming pared 2 bases from V and 5 bases from J, leaving 10 bases between. The CDR3 is made up of 14 amino acids. CDR3 nucleotide sequence: TGTGCCAGCAGCTTACTAGGGGCGGACAATGAGCAGTTCTTC. It translates to CASSLLGADNEQFF.

The chain recombines TRBV3-1 with TRBJ1-5; maybe TRBD1 (6 bases). The CDR3 extends over 14 amino acids. Per germline, CDR1 LGHDT and CDR2 YNNKEL (reference sequence). V was shortened by 4 bases and J by 4 bases, with 11 bases between the two germline ends. CDR3 nucleotide sequence: TGTGCCAGCAGCCCTGCAACAGGGAATCAGCCCCAGCATTTT. It is translated as CASSPATGNQPQHF.

The chain links TRBV7-2 to TRBJ2-3; 9 bases fit TRBD2. The CDR3 length is 15 residues. Germline trimming cut 5 bases from V and 1 base from J; bases unmatched to any gene: 4. Germline CDR1 SGHTA, CDR2 FQGNSA. CDR3 amino acids: CASSPRTSGTDTQYF. The CDR3 DNA follows: TGTGCCAGCAGCCCGCGGACTAGCGGCACAGATACGCAGTATTTT. The whole variable domain, remainder taken from reference TRBV7-2 and TRBJ2-3, is GAGVSQSPSNKVTEKGKDVELRCDPISGHTALYWYRQSLGQGLEFLIYFQGNSAPDKSGLPSDRFSAERTGGSVSTLTIQRTQQEDSAVYLCASSPRTSGTDTQYFGPGTRLTVL.